Listed below are T cell receptor beta chains from one sample, sequenced in a study of T-cell reconstitution after alpha-beta-depleted transplantation in children. TCRdb re-analysed the PCR reads in MiXCR, keeping a single row per CDR3 protein. The sample has 70,000 to 95,000 distinct CDR3 sequences, 15% to 18% seen once; the top ten hold about 20%. Sequencing was performed on PBMCs, mostly from graft donor cells, taken 180 days after TCRalphabeta/CD19-depleted stem cell transplant. The receptors here all came from a male patient between 2 and 10 years old who had a stem cell transplant for acute lymphoblastic leukemia, so the T cells may come from the graft donor. Both conserved end residues are part of each CDR3. Fields, in order: V gene, clone size, J gene, D gene, CDR3 DNA, CDR3 protein. The D gene is left open where the match is weak. Size tells how often a clone was seen (once, few, many) or the class of an expanded clone, and some rows leave it out.

V gene: TRBV29-1
clone size: NA
J gene: TRBJ1-3
D gene: NA
CDR3 DNA: TGCAGCGTTGCGGGGGTCTCTGGAAACACCATATATTTT
CDR3 protein: CSVAGVSGNTIYF

V gene: TRBV5-1
clone size: many
J gene: TRBJ2-6
D gene: TRBD1
CDR3 DNA: TGCGCCAGCAGCTCGACAGGGGTTGGGGCCAACGTCCTGACTTTC
CDR3 protein: CASSSTGVGANVLTF

V gene: TRBV20-1
clone size: many
J gene: TRBJ2-6
D gene: NA
CDR3 DNA: TGCAGTGCTAGAGGGCAATCCGGGGCCAACGTCCTGACTTTC
CDR3 protein: CSARGQSGANVLTF

V gene: TRBV7-2
clone size: NA
J gene: TRBJ2-3
D gene: NA
CDR3 DNA: TGTGCCAGCAGCTTTCCGGAGGCCACAGATACGCAGTATTTT
CDR3 protein: CASSFPEATDTQYF

V gene: TRBV6-1
clone size: NA
J gene: TRBJ2-4
D gene: NA
CDR3 DNA: TGTGCCAGCAGTCGGAACTTACTTGGGCTAGCCAAAAACATTCAGTACTTC
CDR3 protein: CASSRNLLGLAKNIQYF

V gene: TRBV10-3
clone size: NA
J gene: TRBJ2-3
D gene: NA
CDR3 DNA: TGTGCCATCAGCGAGAGAGAGCACACAGATACGCAGTATTTT
CDR3 protein: CAISEREHTDTQYF

V gene: TRBV12-3/TRBV12-4
clone size: NA
J gene: TRBJ2-3
D gene: TRBD1
CDR3 DNA: TGTGCCAGCAGACCGACAGGGGATGGTGATACGCAGTATTTT
CDR3 protein: CASRPTGDGDTQYF

V gene: TRBV27
clone size: few
J gene: TRBJ2-5
D gene: NA
CDR3 DNA: TGTGCCAGCATCGGAGGGGGAGGGACCCAGTACTTC
CDR3 protein: CASIGGGGTQYF

V gene: TRBV3-1
clone size: NA
J gene: TRBJ1-6
D gene: NA
CDR3 DNA: TGTGCCAGCAGCCAAGATAGCAGGGGTAATTCACCCCTCCACTTT
CDR3 protein: CASSQDSRGNSPLHF

V gene: TRBV5-6
clone size: few
J gene: TRBJ1-1
D gene: TRBD1
CDR3 DNA: TGTGCCAGCAGCTTGGGACAGGGTTGGACTGAAGCTTTCTTT
CDR3 protein: CASSLGQGWTEAFF

V gene: TRBV11-2
clone size: NA
J gene: TRBJ2-5
D gene: NA
CDR3 DNA: TGTGCCAGCAGCTTAGTAGGTGGAGGACAAGAGACCCAGTACTTC
CDR3 protein: CASSLVGGGQETQYF

V gene: TRBV20-1
clone size: NA
J gene: TRBJ2-3
D gene: TRBD1
CDR3 DNA: TGCAGTGCTAGTGTGGACAGGGTTGTTGGCACAGATACGCAGTATTTT
CDR3 protein: CSASVDRVVGTDTQYF

V gene: TRBV5-6
clone size: many
J gene: TRBJ1-2
D gene: NA
CDR3 DNA: TGTGCCAGCAGTCACGGCCAAACCCTGGCCGGTTATGGCTACACCTTC
CDR3 protein: CASSHGQTLAGYGYTF

V gene: TRBV6-1
clone size: many
J gene: TRBJ1-5
D gene: NA
CDR3 DNA: TGTGCCAGCAGTCTCGGATCTGGCAATCAGCCCCAGCATTTT
CDR3 protein: CASSLGSGNQPQHF

V gene: TRBV10-3
clone size: many
J gene: TRBJ1-1
D gene: TRBD1
CDR3 DNA: TGTGCCATCAGTGAGTCGCGGGGACAGGGAACGAACACTGAAGCTTTCTTT
CDR3 protein: CAISESRGQGTNTEAFF

V gene: TRBV5-5
clone size: few
J gene: TRBJ1-1
D gene: NA
CDR3 DNA: TGTGCCAGCAGCAACGCGCAGGTAGTGAACACTGAAGCTTTCTTT
CDR3 protein: CASSNAQVVNTEAFF

V gene: TRBV3-1
clone size: few
J gene: TRBJ1-3
D gene: NA
CDR3 DNA: TGTGCCAGCAGCCAAGTCCTCCTGGGACGCTCTGGAAACACCATATATTTT
CDR3 protein: CASSQVLLGRSGNTIYF

V gene: TRBV5-1
clone size: few
J gene: TRBJ1-1
D gene: NA
CDR3 DNA: TGCGCCAGCAGCTTGGAACAGAGCAACACTGAAGCTTTCTTT
CDR3 protein: CASSLEQSNTEAFF

V gene: TRBV4-3
clone size: NA
J gene: TRBJ2-6
D gene: NA
CDR3 DNA: TGCGCCAGCAGCCAAGACCCAGGACCCTCTGGGGCCAACGTCCTGACTTTC
CDR3 protein: CASSQDPGPSGANVLTF

V gene: TRBV7-2
clone size: few
J gene: TRBJ2-2
D gene: TRBD1
CDR3 DNA: TGTGCCAGCAGCTTTGAGGGGGCGGATTGGACCGGGGAGCTGTTTTTT
CDR3 protein: CASSFEGADWTGELFF

V gene: TRBV10-3
clone size: NA
J gene: TRBJ1-1
D gene: TRBD1
CDR3 DNA: TGTGCCATCAGTGGACAGGGGAGAGACACTGAAGCTTTCTTT
CDR3 protein: CAISGQGRDTEAFF

V gene: TRBV10-1
clone size: NA
J gene: TRBJ2-2
D gene: NA
CDR3 DNA: TGCGCCAGCACCCAGGAGAACACCGGGGAGCTGTTTTTT
CDR3 protein: CASTQENTGELFF

V gene: TRBV5-1
clone size: NA
J gene: TRBJ1-6
D gene: TRBD1
CDR3 DNA: TGCGCCAGCAGCTTGGCCGACAGGGGAGGTTACTCACCCCTCCACTTT
CDR3 protein: CASSLADRGGYSPLHF

V gene: TRBV28
clone size: many
J gene: TRBJ1-6
D gene: TRBD1
CDR3 DNA: TGTGCCAGCAGTGCCACAGGGGGCATATTGAATTCACCCCTCCACTTT
CDR3 protein: CASSATGGILNSPLHF

V gene: TRBV12-3/TRBV12-4
clone size: few
J gene: TRBJ2-7
D gene: NA
CDR3 DNA: TGTGCCAGCATCTCCCAGGGGACGGGCGAGCAGTACTTC
CDR3 protein: CASISQGTGEQYF

V gene: TRBV20-1
clone size: NA
J gene: TRBJ2-1
D gene: TRBD2
CDR3 DNA: TGCAGTGCTAGGGGACTAGCGGGAGGACCCTACAATGAGCAGTTCTTC
CDR3 protein: CSARGLAGGPYNEQFF

V gene: TRBV24-1
clone size: NA
J gene: TRBJ2-2
D gene: TRBD2
CDR3 DNA: TGTGCCACCAGTGAAGCGGGGGGCCCATGGGGCGGGGAGCTGTTTTTT
CDR3 protein: CATSEAGGPWGGELFF

V gene: TRBV6-2/TRBV6-3
clone size: NA
J gene: TRBJ1-5
D gene: NA
CDR3 DNA: TGTGCCAGCAGTTACTCGAGGTTGAAAGCTCAGCCCCAGCATTTT
CDR3 protein: CASSYSRLKAQPQHF

V gene: TRBV7-2
clone size: many
J gene: TRBJ2-7
D gene: TRBD2
CDR3 DNA: TGTGCCAGCGAAGCGGGGAGTTACGAGCAGTACTTC
CDR3 protein: CASEAGSYEQYF

V gene: TRBV10-2
clone size: NA
J gene: TRBJ1-2
D gene: NA
CDR3 DNA: TGCGCCAGCAGTGAGGTGGAGGACTATGGCTACACCTTC
CDR3 protein: CASSEVEDYGYTF

V gene: TRBV5-4
clone size: NA
J gene: TRBJ1-6
D gene: NA
CDR3 DNA: TGTGCCAGCAGCTTACCGTCTCGCTTGGTTGGCTCCTATAATTCACCCCTCCACTTT
CDR3 protein: CASSLPSRLVGSYNSPLHF

V gene: TRBV10-3
clone size: NA
J gene: TRBJ2-2
D gene: NA
CDR3 DNA: TGTGCCATCGGGACTTCCCACACCGGGGAGCTGTTTTTT
CDR3 protein: CAIGTSHTGELFF

V gene: TRBV6-4
clone size: NA
J gene: TRBJ2-5
D gene: NA
CDR3 DNA: TGTGCCAGCAGTGTAGGGCCAGGGACGGAGACCCAGTACTTC
CDR3 protein: CASSVGPGTETQYF

V gene: TRBV6-1
clone size: NA
J gene: TRBJ2-7
D gene: TRBD1
CDR3 DNA: TGTGCCAGCAGTGAGTGGGGACAGGGGTACGAGCAGTACTTC
CDR3 protein: CASSEWGQGYEQYF

V gene: TRBV4-1
clone size: NA
J gene: TRBJ1-6
D gene: NA
CDR3 DNA: TGCGCCAGCAGCCAAGGTCCCCGAACGAGCTCCTATAATTCAACCCTCCACTTT
CDR3 protein: CASSQGPRTSSYNSTLHF

V gene: TRBV3-1
clone size: NA
J gene: TRBJ2-1
D gene: NA
CDR3 DNA: TGTGCCAGCAGCCAAGAAGTCTTCGGGCTCACGCGCCGAAATGAGCAGTTCTTC
CDR3 protein: CASSQEVFGLTRRNEQFF

V gene: TRBV5-1
clone size: NA
J gene: TRBJ2-2
D gene: TRBD1
CDR3 DNA: TGCGCCAGCAGCTTGGATCCGGGACAGGGAAATTCCGGGGAGCTGTTTTTT
CDR3 protein: CASSLDPGQGNSGELFF

V gene: TRBV15
clone size: NA
J gene: TRBJ1-1
D gene: NA
CDR3 DNA: TGTGCCACCAGCCTCACGCGGACGGTCACTGAAGCTTTCTTT
CDR3 protein: CATSLTRTVTEAFF

V gene: TRBV24-1
clone size: NA
J gene: TRBJ2-7
D gene: TRBD1
CDR3 DNA: TGTGCCACCAGTGATTTAATATTTCCGGGACAGGAGACCTACGAGCAGTACTTC
CDR3 protein: CATSDLIFPGQETYEQYF

V gene: TRBV4-2
clone size: NA
J gene: TRBJ2-2
D gene: NA
CDR3 DNA: TGTGCCAGCAGCCAAGAGGGCGCGAACACCGGGGAGCTGTTTTTT
CDR3 protein: CASSQEGANTGELFF

V gene: TRBV20-1
clone size: NA
J gene: TRBJ2-2
D gene: TRBD2
CDR3 DNA: TGCAGTGCATCACGATATGGGACTAGCGGGGGAGAGAACACCGGGGAGCTGTTTTTT
CDR3 protein: CSASRYGTSGGENTGELFF

V gene: TRBV5-1
clone size: NA
J gene: TRBJ2-1
D gene: TRBD2
CDR3 DNA: TGCGCCAGCAGGCGGACTAGCGGGGGGACAGGGGATGAGCAGTTCTTC
CDR3 protein: CASRRTSGGTGDEQFF

V gene: TRBV18
clone size: few
J gene: TRBJ2-5
D gene: NA
CDR3 DNA: TGTGCCAGCTCCCCTGGAGGGGGCTTCAAGGAGACCCAGTACTTC
CDR3 protein: CASSPGGGFKETQYF